There are a few counts of the clone carrying this TCR beta chain. What it recognizes is unknown. The data originate from a study of early T cells in non-severe SARS-CoV-2 infection. Looking at the study overall: Sequencing was performed on bulk RNA from unsorted whole blood, leaving chains unpaired. Study-level results: VDJdb-based annotation leaned toward anti-spike CD8 responses and missed private and CD4 specificities.

Individual cDNA molecules received unique molecular identifiers. Via MiXCR, TCRdb re-called the 5' RACE reads, giving one row per CDR3 protein. The sample consists of tens of thousands of distinct CDR3 sequences, about 14% of them appearing once. CDR1 MDHEN and CDR2 SYDVKM come from the germline V gene. There are 12 residues in the CDR3. V was pared by 6 bases and J by 7 bases, with 12 bases between. The receptor comes from an adult who was a healthcare worker with PCR-confirmed SARS-CoV-2 infection or an uninfected control (not recorded which). The sample taken for sequencing was whole blood. The rearrangement links TRBV28 to TRBJ1-1; D gene ambiguous. This CDR3 reads CASSPYRSEAFF. The CDR3 DNA reads as TGTGCCAGCAGCCCCTATCGTAGTGAAGCTTTCTTT. Based on the CDR3 plus reference TRBV28 and TRBJ1-1, the full variable domain is DVKVTQSSRYLVKRTGEKVFLECVQDMDHENMFWYRQDPGLGLRLIYFSYDVKMKEKGDIPEGYSVSREKKERFSLILESASTNQTSMYLCASSPYRSEAFFGQGTRLTVV.